This T cell receptor (beta chain) came from a study of shared T cell receptors in the human thymus. The ends lost 5 bases at V and 0 bases at J; junction bases unmatched: 9. Germline-derived CDR1 and CDR2 are SQVTM and ANQGSEA. This CDR3 comprises 16 residues. Only in-frame clones appear in the TCRdb table, and some are missing; sequencing was by immunoSEQ multiplex PCR. The sample has some 660,000 clones, more than 70% seen once; the top ten hold 0.0094%. These records were also assigned to another study, of human thymus T cells.

This sequence originates from a boy younger than two with a congenital heart defect. The V call is TRBV29-1, the J call TRBJ2-3; TRBD2 matches 9 bases. Sequences were obtained from thymocytes. CDR3 loop: CSVRPSGTNSTDTQYF. The CDR3 DNA reads as TGCAGCGTTAGGCCTAGCGGGACGAACAGCACAGATACGCAGTATTTT.